One and the same sample provided the 10 T cell receptor beta chains below, sequenced in a study of cytomegalovirus exposure and HLA in healthy donors. It was with 60 Vbeta and 13 Jbeta primers that the PCR ran. The assay was immunoSEQ multiplex PCR, and TCRdb's table has in-frame clones only and misses some. This sample has under 200,000 clones, with about 79% found just once. Source material: PBMCs. These receptors were collected from a man aged 45-60 years in good health and CMV-seropositive.

The gene calls are TRBV28 and TRBJ1-3; maybe TRBD1 (5 bases). The V gene's germline CDR1 is MDHEN and CDR2 SYDVKM. CDR3 length: 12 amino acids. The V end lost 6 bases, the J end lost 4 bases, and 7 bases lay between the germline ends. In DNA form, the CDR3 reads TGTGCCAGCAGGGGGCAAGGAAACACCATATATTTT. Translated, it gives CASRGQGNTIYF.

This clone appeared once. This sequence joins TRBV6-5 and TRBJ2-5, with 8 positions matching TRBD1. There are 15 residues in the CDR3. CDR1 and CDR2 (germline): MNHEY, SVGAGI. After removal of 4 bases from V and 1 base from J, the junction contained 5 bases not matched to a gene. The CDR3 sequence: CASSCPTGAQETQYF. In DNA, the CDR3 is TGTGCCAGCAGTTGCCCGACAGGGGCCCAAGAGACCCAGTACTTC.

The V gene is TRBV4-2, the J gene TRBJ2-3, with 11 bases identical to TRBD2. V lost 7 bases and J lost 6; bases outside the gene matches: 9. CDR1 is LGHNA, CDR2 YNFKEQ, per germline. The CDR3 is 15 amino acids. DNA for the CDR3: TGTGCCAGCACCATTAGCGGGGGGGCCCCCGATACGCAGTATTTT. This codes for CASTISGGAPDTQYF.

This clone was seen repeatedly, ten times or more. Here the CDR3 reads CASSRTSGEANEQFF. Written as DNA, the CDR3 is TGCGCCAGCAGCCGAACTAGCGGGGAAGCCAATGAGCAGTTCTTC. The chain has TRBV4-3 and TRBJ2-1; TRBD2 agrees at 10 bases. The CDR3 is 15 residues long. Germline V CDR1 and CDR2: LGHNA, YSLEER. V shed 4 bases and J 6 bases; nucleotides not matched to a gene: 6.

The sample holds one count of this clone. V usage is TRBV5-8 and J usage is TRBJ2-3; D perhaps matches TRBD2 (6 bases). Germline V gene lookup returns CDR1 SGHTS and CDR2 YDEGEE. The CDR3 runs to 13 residues. The ends were cut back, 4 bases at V and 10 bases at J, with 16 bases in the middle. The CDR3 spells CASSQEGGGPQYF. The CDR3 DNA is TGTGCCAGCAGCCAGGAGGGCGGAGGGCCGCAGTATTTT. The full variable domain, its missing parts supplied by reference TRBV5-8 and TRBJ2-3, is EAGVTQSPTHLIKTRGQQATLRCSPISGHTSVYWYQQALGLGLQFLLWYDEGEERNRGNFPPRFSGRQFPNYSSELNVNALELEDSALYLCASSQEGGGPQYFGPGTRLTVL.

This chain joins TRBV9 and TRBJ2-3; TRBD1 agrees at 7 bases. The trim removed 6 bases at V and 2 bases at J, leaving 6 bases unmatched. Germline CDR1 is SGDLS and CDR2 is YYNGEE. The length of the CDR3 is 14 residues. CDR3 DNA sequence: TGTGCCAGCAACCGGGACAGTCCCACAGATACGCAGTATTTT. It specifies CASNRDSPTDTQYF.

V and J are TRBV7-6 and TRBJ1-1, with 7 positions matching TRBD1. Germline V gene lookup returns CDR1 SGHVS and CDR2 FNYEAQ. CDR3 length equals 14 residues. The junction had 4 bases not matched to a gene; V was cut back by 5 bases and J by 1 base. DNA for the CDR3: TGTGCCAGCAGCGAGGGACAGCGGAACACTGAAGCTTTCTTT. As protein: CASSEGQRNTEAFF.

V is TRBV28 and J is TRBJ1-5; D is perhaps TRBD1 (6 bases). Trimming cost V 6 bases and J 2 bases, with 14 bases left between them. The CDR3 has 15 residues. Germline V gene lookup returns CDR1 MDHEN and CDR2 SYDVKM. CDR3 sequence reads: CASSRVAGGNQPQHF. CDR3 DNA sequence: TGTGCCAGCAGCCGGGTAGCAGGGGGCAATCAGCCCCAGCATTTT.

DNA of the CDR3: TGTGCCAGCAGCTTGGTAGTCGGGAGCACAGATACGCAGTATTTT. Its protein product is CASSLVVGSTDTQYF. The J gene is TRBJ2-3, the V gene TRBV5-8; D is ambiguous. The V gene's germline CDR1 is SGHTS and CDR2 YDEGEE. Between the trimmed V and J ends, which lost 0 bases and 0 bases, there was a span of 8 bases. This CDR3 spans 15 amino acids.

J is TRBJ1-5 and V is TRBV6-5; D might be TRBD1 (6 bases). With 5 bases removed from V and 0 bases from J, the gap between germline ends came to 8 bases. This CDR3 has 14 amino acids. Germline V gene data show CDR1 as MNHEY and CDR2 as SVGAGI. CDR3: CASSLQGSNQPQHF. The CDR3 bases are TGTGCCAGCAGTCTACAGGGTAGCAATCAGCCCCAGCATTTT.